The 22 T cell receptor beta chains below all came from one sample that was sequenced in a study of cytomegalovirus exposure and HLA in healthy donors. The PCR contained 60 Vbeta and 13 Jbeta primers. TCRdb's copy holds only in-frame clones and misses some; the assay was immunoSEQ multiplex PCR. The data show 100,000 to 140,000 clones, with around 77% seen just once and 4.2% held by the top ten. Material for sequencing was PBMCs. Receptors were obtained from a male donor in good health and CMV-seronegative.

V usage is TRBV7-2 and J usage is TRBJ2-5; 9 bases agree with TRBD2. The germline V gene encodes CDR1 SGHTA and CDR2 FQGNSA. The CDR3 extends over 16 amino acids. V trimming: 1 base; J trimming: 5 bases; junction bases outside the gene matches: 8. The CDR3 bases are TGTGCCAGCAGCTTAGGTAGCGGGAGTTGGGGCGAGACCCAGTACTTC. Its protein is CASSLGSGSWGETQYF.

The CDR3 DNA follows: TGCAGCGTTGTGGGTCAGGGACTAGCCAAAAACATTCAGTACTTC. This encodes CSVVGQGLAKNIQYF. The V call is TRBV29-1, the J call TRBJ2-4, with a weak D call TRBD2 (6 bases). The germline gives CDR1 SQVTM, CDR2 ANQGSEA. Trimming removed 4 bases from V and 0 bases from J, with 13 bases in between. The length of the CDR3 is 15 residues.

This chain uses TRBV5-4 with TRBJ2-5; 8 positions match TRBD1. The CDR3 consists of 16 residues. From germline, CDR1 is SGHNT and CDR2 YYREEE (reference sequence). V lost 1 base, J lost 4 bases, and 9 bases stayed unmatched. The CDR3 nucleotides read TGTGCCAGCAGCTTGTCTCGACAGGGGAGTGGAGAGACCCAGTACTTC. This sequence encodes CASSLSRQGSGETQYF.

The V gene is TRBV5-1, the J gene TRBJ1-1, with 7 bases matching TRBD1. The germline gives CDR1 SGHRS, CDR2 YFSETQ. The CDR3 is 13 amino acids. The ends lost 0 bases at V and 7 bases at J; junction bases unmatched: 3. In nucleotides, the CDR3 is TGCGCCAGCAGCTTGGCCCAGGGGGTTGAAGCTTTCTTT. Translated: CASSLAQGVEAFF.

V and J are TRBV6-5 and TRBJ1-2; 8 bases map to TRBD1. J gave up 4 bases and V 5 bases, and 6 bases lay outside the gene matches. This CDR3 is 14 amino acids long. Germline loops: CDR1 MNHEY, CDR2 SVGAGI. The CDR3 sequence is CASSRSGQAYGYTF. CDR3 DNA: TGTGCCAGCAGTAGATCGGGACAGGCCTATGGCTACACCTTC.

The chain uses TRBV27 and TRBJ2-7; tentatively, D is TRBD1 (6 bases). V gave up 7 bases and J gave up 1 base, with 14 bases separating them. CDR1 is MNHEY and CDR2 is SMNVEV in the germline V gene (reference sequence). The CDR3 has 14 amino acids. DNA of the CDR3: TGTGCCAGCAAAAGCACAGGGAAATCCTACGAGCAGTACTTC. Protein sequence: CASKSTGKSYEQYF.

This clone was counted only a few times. The CDR3 loop reads CASSGTSGYNNEQFF. For the CDR3, the DNA is TGCGCCAGCAGCGGGACTAGCGGGTATAACAATGAGCAGTTCTTC. The chain couples TRBV5-1 to TRBJ2-1, with 12 positions matching TRBD2. Germline V gene sequence: CDR1 SGHRS, CDR2 YFSETQ. The CDR3 runs to 15 residues. With 4 bases clipped from V and 5 bases from J, the junction kept 4 bases outside the gene matches. The entire variable domain, with the rest obtained from reference TRBV5-1 and TRBJ2-1, is as follows: KAGVTQTPRYLIKTRGQQVTLSCSPISGHRSVSWYQQTPGQGLQFLFEYFSETQRNKGNFPGRFSGRQFSNSRSEMNVSTLELGDSALYLCASSGTSGYNNEQFFGPGTRLTVL.

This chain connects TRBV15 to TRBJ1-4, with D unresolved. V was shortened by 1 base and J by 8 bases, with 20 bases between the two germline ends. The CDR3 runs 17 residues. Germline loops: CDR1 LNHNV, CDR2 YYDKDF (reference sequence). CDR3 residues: CATSRVAGLRVIEKLFF. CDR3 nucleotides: TGTGCCACCAGCAGAGTGGCGGGTCTTCGCGTGATAGAAAAACTGTTTTTT.

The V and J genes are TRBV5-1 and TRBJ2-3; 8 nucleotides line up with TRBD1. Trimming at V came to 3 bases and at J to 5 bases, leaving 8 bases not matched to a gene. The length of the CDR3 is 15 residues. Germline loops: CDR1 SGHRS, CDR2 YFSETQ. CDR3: CASSSDRVMGDTQYF. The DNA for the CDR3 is TGCGCCAGCAGCTCGGACAGGGTCATGGGAGATACGCAGTATTTT.

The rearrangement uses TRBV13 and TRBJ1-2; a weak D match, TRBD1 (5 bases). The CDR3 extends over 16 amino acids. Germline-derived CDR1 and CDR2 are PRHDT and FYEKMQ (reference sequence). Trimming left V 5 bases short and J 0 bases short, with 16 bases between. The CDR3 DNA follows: TGTGCCAGCAGCAAAGGTGGGCAGGGCGCTAACTATGGCTACACCTTC. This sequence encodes CASSKGGQGANYGYTF.

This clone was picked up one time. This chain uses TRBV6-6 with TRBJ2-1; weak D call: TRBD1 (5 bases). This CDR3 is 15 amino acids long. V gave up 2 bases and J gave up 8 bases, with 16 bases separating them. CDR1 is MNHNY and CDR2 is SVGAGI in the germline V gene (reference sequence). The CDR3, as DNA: TGTGCCAGCAGTTACGGGGCCAGTCCTTCCCATGAGCAGTTCTTC. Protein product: CASSYGASPSHEQFF.

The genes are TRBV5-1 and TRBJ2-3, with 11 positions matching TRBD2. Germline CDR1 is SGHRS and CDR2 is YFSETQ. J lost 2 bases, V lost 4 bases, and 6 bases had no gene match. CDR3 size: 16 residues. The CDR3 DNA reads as TGCGCCAGCAGCACCCGACTAGCGGGGCCCACAGATACGCAGTATTTT. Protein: CASSTRLAGPTDTQYF.

CDR3 in amino acids: CASSVGDLSYGYTF. CDR3 DNA: TGCGCCAGCAGCGTCGGGGATCTCAGCTATGGCTACACCTTC. The chain is built from TRBV5-1 and TRBJ1-2; D remains unclear. CDR1 and CDR2 from the germline V gene are SGHRS and YFSETQ. CDR3 size: 14 residues. V lost 4 bases to trimming and J lost 4 bases, with 14 bases between them.

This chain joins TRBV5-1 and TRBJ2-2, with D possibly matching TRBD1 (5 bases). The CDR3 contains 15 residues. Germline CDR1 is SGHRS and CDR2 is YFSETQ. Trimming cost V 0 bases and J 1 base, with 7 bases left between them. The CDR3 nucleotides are TGCGCCAGCAGCTTGGGCAGGGAGAACACCGGGGAGCTGTTTTTT. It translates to CASSLGRENTGELFF.

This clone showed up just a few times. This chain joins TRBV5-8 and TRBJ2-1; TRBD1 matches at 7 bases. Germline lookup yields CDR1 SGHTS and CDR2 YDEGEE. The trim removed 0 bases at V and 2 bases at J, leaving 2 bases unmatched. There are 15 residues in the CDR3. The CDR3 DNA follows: TGTGCCAGCAGCTTGGACCAGGGGGCCTACAATGAGCAGTTCTTC. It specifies CASSLDQGAYNEQFF. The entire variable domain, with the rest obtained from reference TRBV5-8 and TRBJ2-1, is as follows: EAGVTQSPTHLIKTRGQQATLRCSPISGHTSVYWYQQALGLGLQFLLWYDEGEERNRGNFPPRFSGRQFPNYSSELNVNALELEDSALYLCASSLDQGAYNEQFFGPGTRLTVL.

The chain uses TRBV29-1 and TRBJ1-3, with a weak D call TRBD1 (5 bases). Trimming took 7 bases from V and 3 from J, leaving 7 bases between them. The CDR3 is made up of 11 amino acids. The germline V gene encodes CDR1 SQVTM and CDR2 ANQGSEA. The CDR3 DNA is TGCAGCGCAGGGTTTGGAAACACCATATATTTT. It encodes CSAGFGNTIYF.

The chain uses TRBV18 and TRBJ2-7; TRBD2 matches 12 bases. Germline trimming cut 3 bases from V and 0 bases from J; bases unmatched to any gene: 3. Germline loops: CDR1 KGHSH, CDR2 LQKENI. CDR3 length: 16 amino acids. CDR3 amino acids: CASSPLGLAGSYEQYF. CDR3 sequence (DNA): TGTGCCAGCTCACCCCTGGGACTAGCGGGCTCCTACGAGCAGTACTTC. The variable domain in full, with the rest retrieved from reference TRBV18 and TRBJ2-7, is NAGVMQNPRHLVRRRGQEARLRCSPMKGHSHVYWYRQLPEEGLKFMVYLQKENIIDESGMPKERFSAEFPKEGPSILRIQQVVRGDSAAYFCASSPLGLAGSYEQYFGPGTRLTVT.

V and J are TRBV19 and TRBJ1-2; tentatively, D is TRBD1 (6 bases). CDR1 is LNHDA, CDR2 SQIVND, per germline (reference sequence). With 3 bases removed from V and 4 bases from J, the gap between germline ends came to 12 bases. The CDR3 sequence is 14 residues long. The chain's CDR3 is CASSIRGASYGYTF. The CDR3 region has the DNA TGTGCCAGTAGTATCCGGGGGGCCTCCTATGGCTACACCTTC.

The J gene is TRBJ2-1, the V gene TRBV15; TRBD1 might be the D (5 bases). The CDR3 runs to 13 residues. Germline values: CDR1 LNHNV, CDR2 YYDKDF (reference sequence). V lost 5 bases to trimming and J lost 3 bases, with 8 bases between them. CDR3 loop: CATSQGNYNEQFF. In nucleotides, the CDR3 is TGTGCCACCAGCCAGGGTAACTACAATGAGCAGTTCTTC.

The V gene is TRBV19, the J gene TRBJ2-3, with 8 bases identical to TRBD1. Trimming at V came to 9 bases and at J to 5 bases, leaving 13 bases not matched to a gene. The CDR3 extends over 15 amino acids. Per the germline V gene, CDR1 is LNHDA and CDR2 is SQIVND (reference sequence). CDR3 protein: CARKSDRGLKDTQYF. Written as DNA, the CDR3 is TGTGCCAGGAAATCAGACAGGGGATTAAAAGATACGCAGTATTTT.

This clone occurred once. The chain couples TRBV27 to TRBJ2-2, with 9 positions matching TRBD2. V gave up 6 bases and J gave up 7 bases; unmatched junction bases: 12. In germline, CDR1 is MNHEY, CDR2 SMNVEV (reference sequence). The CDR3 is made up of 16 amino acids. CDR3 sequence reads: CASRPLAGGEYGELFF. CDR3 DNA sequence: TGTGCCAGCAGGCCACTAGCGGGTGGGGAGTACGGGGAGCTGTTTTTT.

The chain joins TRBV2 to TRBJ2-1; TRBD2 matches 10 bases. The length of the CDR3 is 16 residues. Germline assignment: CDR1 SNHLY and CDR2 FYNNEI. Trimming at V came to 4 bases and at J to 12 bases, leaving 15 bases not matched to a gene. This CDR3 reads CASSASGRTPASSQFF. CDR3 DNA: TGTGCCAGCAGTGCTAGCGGGAGAACCCCGGCTAGTTCGCAGTTCTTC.